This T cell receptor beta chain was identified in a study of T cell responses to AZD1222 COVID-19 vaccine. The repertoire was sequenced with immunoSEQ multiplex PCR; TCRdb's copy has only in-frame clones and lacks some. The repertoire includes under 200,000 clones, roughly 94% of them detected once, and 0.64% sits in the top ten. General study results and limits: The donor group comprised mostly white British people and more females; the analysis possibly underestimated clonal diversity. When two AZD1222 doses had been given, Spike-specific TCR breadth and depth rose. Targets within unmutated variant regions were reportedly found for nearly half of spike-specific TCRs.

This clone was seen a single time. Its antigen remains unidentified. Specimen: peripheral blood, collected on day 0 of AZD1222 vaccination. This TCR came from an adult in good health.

The CDR3 region is CASSPRVLNTEAFF. CDR3 in DNA: TGTGCCAGCTCACCGCGGGTGTTGAACACTGAAGCTTTCTTT. This chain connects TRBV18 to TRBJ1-1; D is unclear. V was shortened by 3 bases and J by 0 bases, with 8 bases between the two germline ends. This CDR3 region has 14 residues. In germline, CDR1 is KGHSH, CDR2 LQKENI.